This T cell receptor (beta chain) was sequenced in a study of response to subunit inactivated influenza vaccine. This clonotype has only a few counts. The germline V gene encodes CDR1 ENHRY and CDR2 SYGVKD. The CDR3 runs to 14 residues. V gave up 10 bases and J gave up 12 bases, with 25 bases separating them. TCRdb used MiXCR to reprocess the RT-PCR reads, holding one entry per CDR3 protein. The sample yields hundreds of thousands of distinct CDR3 sequences, about 15% seen once. This TCR was sampled from a man aged 45 to 65 who received an inactivated influenza vaccine. The sample was PBMCs from blood, taken 14 to 15 days before vaccination. The chain links TRBV10-3 to TRBJ2-1, with D possibly being TRBD1 (6 bases). CDR3 loop: CATRDTDSYFGQFF. The CDR3 nucleotides are TGTGCCACTAGGGACACCGATTCTTACTTCGGGCAGTTCTTC.